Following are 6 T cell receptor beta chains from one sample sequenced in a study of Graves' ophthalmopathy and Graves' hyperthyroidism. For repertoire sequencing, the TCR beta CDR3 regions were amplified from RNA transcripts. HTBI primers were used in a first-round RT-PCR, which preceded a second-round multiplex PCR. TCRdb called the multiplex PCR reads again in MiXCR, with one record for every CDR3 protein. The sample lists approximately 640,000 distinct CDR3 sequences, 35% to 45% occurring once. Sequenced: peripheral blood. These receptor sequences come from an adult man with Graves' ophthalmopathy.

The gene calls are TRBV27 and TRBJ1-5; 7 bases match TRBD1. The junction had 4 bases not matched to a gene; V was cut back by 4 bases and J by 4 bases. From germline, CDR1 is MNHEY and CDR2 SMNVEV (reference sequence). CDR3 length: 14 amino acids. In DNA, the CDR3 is TGTGCCAGCAGTTACACAGGGGTTAATCAGCCCCAGCATTTT. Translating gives CASSYTGVNQPQHF.

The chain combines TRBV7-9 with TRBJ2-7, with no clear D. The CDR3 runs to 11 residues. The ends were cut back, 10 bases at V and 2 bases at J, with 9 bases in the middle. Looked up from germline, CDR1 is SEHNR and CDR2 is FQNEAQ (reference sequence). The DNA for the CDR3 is TGTGCCATAGCCGGGCCCTACGAGCAGTACTTC. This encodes CAIAGPYEQYF.

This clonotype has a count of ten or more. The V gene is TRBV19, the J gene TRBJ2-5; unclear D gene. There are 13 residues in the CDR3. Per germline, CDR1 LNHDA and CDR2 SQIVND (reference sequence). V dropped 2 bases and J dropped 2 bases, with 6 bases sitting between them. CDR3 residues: CASSIQVQETQYF. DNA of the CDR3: TGTGCCAGTAGTATACAGGTACAAGAGACCCAGTACTTC.

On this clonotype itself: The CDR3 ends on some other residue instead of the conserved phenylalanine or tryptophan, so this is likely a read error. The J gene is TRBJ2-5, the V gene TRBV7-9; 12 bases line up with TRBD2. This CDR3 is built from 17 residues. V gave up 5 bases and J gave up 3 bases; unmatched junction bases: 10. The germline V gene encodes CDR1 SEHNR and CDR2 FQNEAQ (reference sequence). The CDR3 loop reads CASSPGASGGAEETQYL. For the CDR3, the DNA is TGTGCCAGCAGCCCCGGGGCTAGCGGGGGGGCAGAAGAGACCCAGTACCTC.

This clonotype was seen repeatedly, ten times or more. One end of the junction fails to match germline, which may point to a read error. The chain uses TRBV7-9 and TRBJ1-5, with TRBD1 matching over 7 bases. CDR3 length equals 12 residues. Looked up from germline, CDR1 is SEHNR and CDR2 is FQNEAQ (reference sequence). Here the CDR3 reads CASRSRQGFWGF. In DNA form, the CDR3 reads TGTGCCAGCAGATCCAGACAGGGCTTTTGGGGCTTT.

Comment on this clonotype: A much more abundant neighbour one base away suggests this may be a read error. For the CDR3, the DNA is TGTGCCAGCAGCACCAGGGGTGCCTACGAGCAGTACTTC. Protein product: CASSTRGAYEQYF. V is TRBV7-8 and J is TRBJ2-7; D might be TRBD1 (6 bases). This CDR3 contains 13 residues. Deletions cut 5 bases from V and 2 bases from J, with 10 bases between. From germline, CDR1 is SGHVS and CDR2 FQNEAQ.